The rows below give T cell receptor beta chains drawn from one sample of a study of cytomegalovirus exposure and HLA in healthy donors. The table came from immunoSEQ multiplex PCR; TCRdb's copy has only in-frame clones and leaves some out. In the table there are 190,000 or so clones, around 80% of which are singletons. Material: PBMCs. The receptors were gathered from a woman aged 30 to 39 in good health and CMV-seropositive. The CDR3 runs from the conserved cysteine through the conserved F or W. D genes are given only for firm matches.

>TRBJ1-2|16|TRBV29-1|-
CSAIYRTRYSNYGYTF
>TRBJ2-7|12|TRBV7-2|-
CASSLGSGVPHF
>TRBJ2-1|12|TRBV6-5|TRBD1
CATVSRTGVVFF
>TRBJ1-1|16|TRBV15|-
CATSRAPGRANTEAFF
>TRBJ1-4|14|TRBV7-9|-
CASSLGQGSEKLFF
>TRBJ2-1|15|TRBV7-3|-
CASSLTFGVYNEQFF
>TRBJ2-7|14|TRBV14|-
CASSQLGLTYEQYF
>TRBJ1-2|13|TRBV5-1|-
CASSLEQTGGYTF
>TRBJ2-5|14|TRBV15|-
CATSRDGGEETQYF
>TRBJ2-2|15|TRBV6-1|-
CASVKGGPRTGELFF
>TRBJ2-7|16|TRBV5-1|-
CASSSSSAGNLYEQYF
>TRBJ1-1|16|TRBV18|-
CASSPGGEGMNTEAFF
>TRBJ2-7|13|TRBV28|-
CASSSNTPYEQYF
>TRBJ2-1|12|TRBV2|-
CASRGGGIKQFF
>TRBJ2-7|13|TRBV28|-
CASSLWAVYEQYF
>TRBJ1-5|14|TRBV7-2|-
CASSLAGSNQPQHF
>TRBJ1-5|17|TRBV6-1|-
CASSEPAGGESNQPQHF
>TRBJ1-1|14|TRBV2|-
CASSETGVYTEAFF
>TRBJ2-2|14|TRBV7-9|-
CASSPSRDTGELFF
>TRBJ2-7|11|TRBV5-6|-
CASSTYREQYF
>TRBJ1-5|13|TRBV28|-
CASSSRNRQPQHF
>TRBJ2-1|16|TRBV6-6|TRBD2
CASSYSIAGGKNEQFF
>TRBJ2-1|14|TRBV13|-
CASSSRTETNEQFF
>TRBJ2-7|15|TRBV6-5|TRBD2
CASSPESGTYYEQYF
>TRBJ1-3|22|TRBV4-2|TRBD1
CASSQDFVGTGVFSSSGNTIYF
>TRBJ2-3|15|TRBV18|-
CASSPPGVGTDTQYF
>TRBJ1-2|15|TRBV4-1|-
CASSQVGGRSYGYTF
>TRBJ2-1|16|TRBV5-5|TRBD2
CASSSGLAGVTNEQFF
>TRBJ2-5|14|TRBV6-6|-
CASSYGGMVRTQYF
>TRBJ2-1|16|TRBV5-6|-
CASSLESSASYNEQFF
>TRBJ2-7|12|TRBV15|-
CASSESDYEQYF
>TRBJ2-1|15|TRBV18|TRBD2
CASSLPGLAGVSKFF
>TRBJ1-3|14|TRBV29-1|-
CSVGTGFSGNTIYF
>TRBJ2-7|14|TRBV5-1|TRBD1
CASSLRQGGYEQYF
>TRBJ2-1|14|TRBV6-1|TRBD1
CASSVDQGASEQFF
>TRBJ1-1|15|TRBV6-6|-
CASSYGGQPNTEAFF
>TRBJ1-2|16|TRBV2|-
CARSDLFSAQSYGYTF